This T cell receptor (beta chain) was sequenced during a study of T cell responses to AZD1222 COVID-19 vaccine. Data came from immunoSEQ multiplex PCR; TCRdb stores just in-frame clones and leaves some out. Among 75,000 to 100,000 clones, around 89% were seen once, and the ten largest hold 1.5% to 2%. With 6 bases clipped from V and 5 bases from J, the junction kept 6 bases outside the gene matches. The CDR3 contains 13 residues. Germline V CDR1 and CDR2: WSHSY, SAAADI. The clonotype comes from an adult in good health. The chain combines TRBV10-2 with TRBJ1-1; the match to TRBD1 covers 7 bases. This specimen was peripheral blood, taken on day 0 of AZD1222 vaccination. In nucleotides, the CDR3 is TGCGCCAGCAGGGGTCAGGGGGTAACTGAAGCTTTCTTT. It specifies CASRGQGVTEAFF.